This T cell receptor beta chain was found in a study of shared clonotypes between healthy human individuals. Study findings and constraints: Non-shared clonotypes were found to have lower generation probabilities than the clonotypes that were shared by all four of the sorted-subset donors.

As concerns this clone: Its antigen remains unknown.

Germline V lookup: CDR1 SQVTM, CDR2 ANQGSEA. The V end was cut by 7 bases, the J end by 7 bases, with 13 bases between. This CDR3 is 12 amino acids long. The naive CD8 fraction comprised CD45RO-negative cells positively selected for CCR7 and excluded terminally differentiated effector memory CD45RA+ cells. Clones were sequenced by immunoSEQ multiplex PCR, and TCRdb holds only the in-frame ones, with some missing. This sample carries millions of clones, approximately 95% of them seen once, and the ten largest clones take roughly 1%. This receptor was taken from a man aged 18 to 29 in good health. The V gene is TRBV29-1, the J gene TRBJ1-4; D uncertain. Sequenced input: naive CD8+ T cells sorted from blood. The CDR3 DNA reads as TGCAGCGGGGCTGACGGGATTGAAAAACTGTTTTTT. Translated, it gives CSGADGIEKLFF. The entire variable domain, with the rest obtained from reference TRBV29-1 and TRBJ1-4, is as follows: SAVISQKPSRDICQRGTSLTIQCQVDSQVTMMFWYRQQPGQSLTLIATANQGSEATYESGFVIDKFPISRPNLTFSTLTVSNMSPEDSSIYLCSGADGIEKLFFGSGTQLSVL.